This T cell receptor beta chain was found in a study of shared clonotypes between healthy human individuals. Whole-study context: Per-donor plates numbered three CD4 naive, three CD4 memory, two CD8 naive and one CD8 memory. Study findings and constraints: The naive CD4 repertoires of a few donors were compared, and approximately 5% of clonotypes were shared. The authors sampled blood alone, and tissue repertoires likely differ.

Comment on this clone: Its specificity is unknown.

For sorted subsets, 150 to 200 ng DNA per replicate equaled roughly 29,000 T cell genomes. Sequencing was performed with immunoSEQ multiplex PCR; in TCRdb, only in-frame clones are kept and a portion is missing. The sample carries fewer than 1.4 million clones, 70% to 80% recorded once. The CDR3 covers 14 residues. Trimming at V came to 0 bases and at J to 8 bases, leaving 3 bases not matched to a gene. Germline lookup yields CDR1 SGHDT and CDR2 YYEEEE. The chain recombines TRBV5-6 with TRBJ2-1; 9 bases align to TRBD1. Sequencing input: memory CD4+ T cells from PBMCs. Described subset: CD45RA-negative fraction. The receptor comes from a young man in good health. Some clones in this sample may be carry-over from other donors' samples. The CDR3 here is CASSLGDREDEQFF. DNA of the CDR3: TGTGCCAGCAGCTTGGGGGACAGGGAAGATGAGCAGTTCTTC.